The source of this T cell receptor beta chain is a study of T cells in Graves' hyperthyroidism and ophthalmopathy. Findings and caveats of the study: Stable hyperthyroidism and ophthalmopathy were separated using 13 V-J signatures.

A note on this clonotype: Its target is unknown.

Germline V gene lookup returns CDR1 MDHEN and CDR2 SYDVKM. The V gene lost 8 bases and the J gene lost 2 bases, with 13 bases spanning the gap. This CDR3 spans 13 amino acids. Amplification targeted TCR beta CDR3 regions from RNA transcripts. A first-round RT-PCR of the TCR CDR3 used the HTBI primer set. Via MiXCR, TCRdb re-called the multiplex PCR reads, giving one row per CDR3 protein. This sample has approximately 870,000 distinct CDR3 sequences, with over 35% found just once. The source material was blood. The TCR sequence derives from a man between 18 and 29 years old with Graves' hyperthyroidism. The chain is built from TRBV28 and TRBJ2-7, with D perhaps TRBD1 (5 bases). In nucleotides, the CDR3 is TGTGCCAGCTCCATTGGGGCAGCCTACGAGCAGTACTTC. Translation: CASSIGAAYEQYF.